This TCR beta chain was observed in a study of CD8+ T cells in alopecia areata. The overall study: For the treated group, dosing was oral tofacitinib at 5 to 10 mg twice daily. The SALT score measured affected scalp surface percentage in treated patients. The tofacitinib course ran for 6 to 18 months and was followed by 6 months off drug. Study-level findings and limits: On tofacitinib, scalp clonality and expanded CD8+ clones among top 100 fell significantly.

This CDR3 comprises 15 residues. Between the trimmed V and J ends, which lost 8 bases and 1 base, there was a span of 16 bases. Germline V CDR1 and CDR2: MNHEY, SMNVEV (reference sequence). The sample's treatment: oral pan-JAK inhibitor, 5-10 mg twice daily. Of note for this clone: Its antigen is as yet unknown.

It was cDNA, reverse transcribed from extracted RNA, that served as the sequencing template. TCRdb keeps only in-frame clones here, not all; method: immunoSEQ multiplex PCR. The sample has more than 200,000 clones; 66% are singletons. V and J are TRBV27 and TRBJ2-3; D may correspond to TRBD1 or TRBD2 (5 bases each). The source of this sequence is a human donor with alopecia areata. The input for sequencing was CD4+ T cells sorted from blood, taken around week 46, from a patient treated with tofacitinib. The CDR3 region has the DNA TGTGCCAGCCGCCGGCAGGGAGCGGGCACAGATACGCAGTATTTT. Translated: CASRRQGAGTDTQYF.